The clone carrying this T cell receptor beta chain was detected once. What it recognizes is unknown. Per germline, CDR1 LNHNV and CDR2 YYDKDF (reference sequence). The ends were cut back, 0 bases at V and 5 bases at J, with 8 bases in the middle. This CDR3 is built from 15 residues. Averaging about 116 mL, one heparinised blood draw came from each individual donor. The data were obtained in a study of beta chain features in type 1 diabetes. For the study at large: Healthy donors and patients had similar age, gender and cell yields.

Study results and caveats: Compared to healthy donors, patients appeared to have naive, central memory and Treg TCRB repertoires that were more alike. Across all four CD4+ subsets, people with type 1 diabetes showed modestly shorter TCRB CDR3s.

The sequenced template was cDNA made from the entire isolated RNA. Profiling relied on immunoSEQ multiplex PCR, and the TCRdb table lists in-frame clones only, not all of them. The sample lists 140,000 to 150,000 clones; about an eighth were seen once. The sequence came from a man aged 18 to 29 with type 1 diabetes. The sample was central memory CD4+ T cells from blood. The chain carries TRBV15 and TRBJ1-6; D possibly corresponds to TRBD1 (5 bases). The CDR3 DNA reads TGTGCCACCAGCAGAGATCGACAGAATAATTCACCCCTCCACTTT. It is translated as CATSRDRQNNSPLHF.